Following are 12 T cell receptor beta chains from one sample sequenced in a study of T cells in Graves' hyperthyroidism and ophthalmopathy. The investigators amplified TCR beta CDR3 regions from RNA transcripts. The TCR CDR3 was amplified in a first-round RT-PCR using the HTBI primer set. TCRdb re-analysed the multiplex PCR reads in MiXCR, keeping a single row per CDR3 protein. Of 300,000 to 400,000 distinct CDR3 sequences detected, around 18% appear once; the ten largest clones hold 35% to 50%. The sequenced sample consisted of blood. These receptor sequences come from a man aged 18 to 30 with Graves' ophthalmopathy.

This clonotype was found many times. This rearrangement joins TRBV28 to TRBJ2-6, with TRBD1 matching 9 bases. Germline V gene data show CDR1 as MDHEN and CDR2 as SYDVKM. The junction had 7 bases not matched to a gene; V was cut back by 7 bases and J by 6 bases. This CDR3 has 15 residues. Here the CDR3 reads CASNSGQGEANVLTF. For the CDR3, the DNA is TGTGCCAGCAACTCGGGACAGGGCGAGGCCAACGTCCTGACTTTC.

This clonotype was recorded at least ten times. The chain is built from TRBV7-9 and TRBJ2-5, with D tentatively TRBD1 or TRBD2 (5 bases each). CDR3 length: 15 amino acids. Germline V gene sequence: CDR1 SEHNR, CDR2 FQNEAQ (reference sequence). V lost 5 bases to trimming and J lost 5 bases, with 18 bases between them. The CDR3 reads CASSEEQGEGETQYF. For the CDR3, the DNA is TGTGCCAGCAGCGAGGAGCAGGGTGAGGGGGAGACCCAGTACTTC.

The chain is built from TRBV5-5 and TRBJ2-2, with TRBD1 identical over 7 bases. V was pared by 2 bases and J by 3 bases, with 7 bases of the junction left unmatched. The CDR3 extends over 16 amino acids. The V gene's germline CDR1 is SGHKS and CDR2 YYEKEE (reference sequence). The chain's CDR3 is CASSLARGSDTGELFF. The CDR3 nucleotides read TGTGCCAGCAGCTTAGCCAGGGGGTCTGACACCGGGGAGCTGTTTTTT.

This clonotype appeared many times. The chain couples TRBV7-3 to TRBJ2-5; 9 bases map to TRBD1. This CDR3 region has 15 residues. J lost 4 bases, V lost 5 bases, and 8 bases had no gene match. Germline loops: CDR1 SGHTA, CDR2 FQGTGA. For the CDR3, the DNA is TGTGCCAGCAGCCGATACGGACAGGGGTTAGAGACCCAGTACTTC. Its protein is CASSRYGQGLETQYF. The full variable domain, completed using reference TRBV7-3 and TRBJ2-5, is GAGVSQTPSNKVTEKGKYVELRCDPISGHTALYWYRQSLGQGPEFLIYFQGTGAADDSGLPNDRFFAVRPEGSVSTLKIQRTERGDSAVYLCASSRYGQGLETQYFGPGTRLLVL.

There are many counts of this clonotype. This chain uses TRBV20-1 with TRBJ1-1; tentatively, D is TRBD1 (5 bases). The ends were cut back, 3 bases at V and 0 bases at J, with 14 bases in the middle. CDR3 size: 15 residues. Per germline, CDR1 DFQATT and CDR2 SNEGSKA (reference sequence). The DNA for the CDR3 is TGCAGTGCTAGTCCCCCGTCGACAGTGAACACTGAAGCTTTCTTT. Its translation is CSASPPSTVNTEAFF.

This clonotype was seen just once. The chain employs TRBV4-1 and TRBJ2-1; 9 bases are shared with TRBD1. Germline loops: CDR1 MGHRA, CDR2 YSYEKL. The V gene end was trimmed by 4 bases and the J gene end by 5 bases; junction bases not matched to a gene: 6. The CDR3 totals 15 residues. The CDR3 sequence is CASSLPGQGHNEQFF. For the CDR3, the DNA is TGCGCCAGCAGCCTTCCGGGACAGGGTCACAATGAGCAGTTCTTC.

Of note for this clonotype: This may come from a read error, since a much larger clone is one base off. The chain employs TRBV12-3 or TRBV12-4 and TRBJ2-3; D call uncertain. CDR3 length: 12 amino acids. The V and J ends lost 6 bases and 5 bases respectively, with 9 bases between them. CDR3 region: CASRRAEDTQYF. CDR3 DNA: TGTGCCAGCAGACGGGCAGAAGATACGCAGTATTTT.

The V call is TRBV7-2, the J call TRBJ1-1, with D possibly matching TRBD1 (5 bases). CDR1 and CDR2 from the germline V gene are SGHTA and FQGNSA. This CDR3 is 14 amino acids long. The ends were cut back, 3 bases at V and 4 bases at J, with 12 bases in the middle. The DNA for the CDR3 is TGTGCCAGCAGCTTGCAGGGTGGAATCACTGAAGCTTTCTTT. Protein product: CASSLQGGITEAFF.

V and J are TRBV4-2 and TRBJ2-2; D gene ambiguous. Per the germline V gene, CDR1 is LGHNA and CDR2 is YNFKEQ. V dropped 0 bases and J dropped 9 bases, with 17 bases sitting between them. The CDR3 has 16 amino acids. The CDR3 DNA reads as TGTGCCAGCAGCCAAGAGGTTGAGACCGTCCACCGGGAGCTGTTTTTT. Amino acids: CASSQEVETVHRELFF.

This chain connects TRBV5-1 to TRBJ2-3; TRBD1 is a possible D gene (6 bases). This CDR3 spans 15 amino acids. Germline V gives CDR1 SGHRS, CDR2 YFSETQ. Between the trimmed V and J ends, which lost 4 bases and 6 bases, there was a span of 18 bases. CDR3 nucleotides: TGCGCCAGCAGCGATTCGGGACAACACATCGATACGCAGTATTTT. Protein sequence: CASSDSGQHIDTQYF.

The J gene is TRBJ2-7, the V gene TRBV13; TRBD1 is a possible D gene (5 bases). From germline, CDR1 is PRHDT and CDR2 FYEKMQ (reference sequence). V was shortened by 3 bases and J by 4 bases, with 13 bases between the two germline ends. CDR3 size: 14 residues. The CDR3 here is CASSFSGQLYEQYF. The CDR3 DNA is TGTGCCAGCAGCTTCTCTGGACAACTGTACGAGCAGTACTTC.

With regard to this clonotype: This sequence may be a read error, since a much larger clone differs from it by one base. The V call is TRBV12-3 or TRBV12-4, the J call TRBJ2-6; 9 bases fit TRBD2. This CDR3 is built from 19 residues. The CDR3 loop is CASRPLVAGVNSGANVPTF. In DNA form, the CDR3 reads TGTGCCAGCAGACCCCTAGTAGCGGGGGTTAACTCTGGGGCCAACGTCCCGACTTTC.